This T cell receptor beta chain was captured by sequencing in a study of blood T cell repertoires in COVID-19. Study-wide background: Sites in the United States, Italy and Spain provided acute and convalescent COVID-19 samples. In each case, the material was cDNA or gDNA derived from T cells, B-cell-depleted T cells, or PBMCs.

Per the original data handling: Reference gene primer amplification yielded estimated nucleated cell counts. TCRdb's copy holds only in-frame clones and misses some; the assay was immunoSEQ multiplex PCR. V and J calls and clone size are as listed in that table; D and trimming were resolved from the DNA. This repertoire shows 80,000 to 95,000 clones, 85% found once; its top ten account for approximately 40%. The specimen was peripheral blood. The clonotype was recovered from a man aged 80 or over with acute or convalescent COVID-19.

The CDR3 loop reads CASSPQFGEKLFF. The CDR3 DNA reads as TGTGCCAGCAGCCCCCAGTTTGGTGAAAAACTGTTTTTT. V is TRBV3-1 (or the pseudogene TRBV3-2) and J is TRBJ1-4; D remains unclear. Germline values: CDR1 LGHDT, CDR2 YNNKEL (reference sequence). The CDR3 consists of 13 residues. V was shortened by 4 bases and J by 7 bases, with 10 bases between the two germline ends.